Each of the 10 T cell receptor beta chains below was sequenced from the same sample in a study of T-cell reconstitution after alpha-beta-depleted transplantation in children. The library targeted TCRbeta and was prepared with unique molecular identifiers. TCRdb redid the calling of the PCR reads with MiXCR, one entry per CDR3 protein. The data show some 520,000 distinct CDR3 sequences, 30% to 35% seen once. Sequenced material: PBMCs from the stem cell graft donor, taken from the stem cell graft. These receptors came from a human donor who donated a stem cell graft to a child with aplastic anemia.

As concerns this clonotype: An end of the junction does not agree with germline; a read error may underlie this. V gene TRBV6-1 combines with J gene TRBJ2-2; 7 bases agree with TRBD1. This CDR3 contains 14 residues. The germline gives CDR1 MNHNS, CDR2 SASEGT. The CDR3, as DNA: TGTGCCAGCAGGCAGACAGGGAACCCCGGGGAGCTGTTTTTT. It is translated as CASRQTGNPGELFF.

The V gene is TRBV30, the J gene TRBJ1-2; 7 nucleotides line up with TRBD1. This CDR3 has 13 amino acids. V lost 5 bases to trimming and J lost 7 bases; unmatched junction nucleotides: 10. The V gene's germline CDR1 is GTSNPN and CDR2 SVGIG (reference sequence). The CDR3 sequence is CAWGRTGWFGYTF. The CDR3 nucleotides are TGTGCCTGGGGCCGGACAGGATGGTTTGGCTACACCTTC. Complete variable domain (other parts from reference TRBV30 and TRBJ1-2): SQTIHQWPATLVQPVGSPLSLECTVEGTSNPNLYWYRQAAGRGLQLLFYSVGIGQISSEVPQNLSASRPQDRQFILSSKKLLLSDSGFYLCAWGRTGWFGYTFGSGTRLTVV.

The sample holds a few counts of this clonotype. The chain employs TRBV20-1 and TRBJ2-7; D is ambiguous. This CDR3 is 10 amino acids long. Trimming removed 5 bases at V and 4 bases at J, with 6 bases between. Germline CDR1 and CDR2: DFQATT and SNEGSKA (reference sequence). The CDR3 DNA is TGCAGTGCTTCCCTTTACGAGCAGTACTTC. This gives the protein CSASLYEQYF.

This clonotype was counted a few times. CDR3 coding DNA: TGTGCCAGCAGCTTTCCACGACAGGCGGGGAACTATGGCTACACCTTC. Residues: CASSFPRQAGNYGYTF. V gene TRBV5-6 combines with J gene TRBJ1-2, with D tentatively TRBD1 (6 bases). The CDR3 is 16 amino acids. V lost 2 bases, J lost 2 bases, and 16 bases lay in between. CDR1 SGHDT and CDR2 YYEEEE come from the germline V gene.

The chain carries TRBV20-1 and TRBJ2-3; the D gene is possibly TRBD2 (6 bases). Germline lookup yields CDR1 DFQATT and CDR2 SNEGSKA (reference sequence). The CDR3 totals 15 residues. V shed 3 bases and J shed 3 bases, with 16 bases lying between them. CDR3 nucleotide sequence: TGCAGTGCTAGGCTTAGCAGGGAGGTTACAGATACGCAGTATTTT. This gives the protein CSARLSREVTDTQYF.

This clonotype was observed a handful of times. The chain recombines TRBV27 with TRBJ2-1, with D hard to call. This CDR3 spans 16 amino acids. Germline V gene data show CDR1 as MNHEY and CDR2 as SMNVEV (reference sequence). The V gene lost 6 bases and the J gene lost 9 bases, with 24 bases spanning the gap. The CDR3 DNA follows: TGTGCCAGCAGCATGATTAGCACTATCCCCTCGGGTGAGCAGTTCTTC. It yields the protein CASSMISTIPSGEQFF.

V usage is TRBV20-1 and J usage is TRBJ2-1, with 8 bases lining up with TRBD2. There are 16 residues in the CDR3. Per germline, CDR1 DFQATT and CDR2 SNEGSKA (reference sequence). V gave up 5 bases and J gave up 1 base; unmatched junction bases: 10. The CDR3 sequence is CSAGKSGRASYNEQFF. The CDR3 nucleotides are TGCAGTGCTGGAAAGAGCGGGAGAGCATCCTACAATGAGCAGTTCTTC.

The CDR3 here is CASSSSDRAGYDTQYF. DNA of the CDR3: TGTGCCAGCAGTTCATCGGACAGGGCGGGTTACGATACGCAGTATTTT. The rearrangement links TRBV6-2 or TRBV6-3 to TRBJ2-3; 8 nucleotides line up with TRBD1. CDR1 is MNHEY, CDR2 SVGEGT, per germline. This CDR3 spans 16 amino acids. V dropped 4 bases and J dropped 6; count of bases not matched to a gene: 12.

V gene TRBV18 combines with J gene TRBJ1-2; TRBD1 is a possible D gene (6 bases). This CDR3 comprises 13 residues. Germline lookup yields CDR1 KGHSH and CDR2 LQKENI. Trimming took 2 bases from V and 10 from J, leaving 14 bases between them. Here the CDR3 DNA reads TGTGCCAGCTCACCAGGGGACACCAGATCCTACACCTTC. It specifies CASSPGDTRSYTF.

The CDR3 DNA is TGCAGCGCAACCGGGACAGGGAACACTGAAGCTTTCTTT. As protein: CSATGTGNTEAFF. V and J are TRBV29-1 and TRBJ1-1, with 8 bases lining up with TRBD1. Trimming took 7 bases from V and 1 from J; bases not matched to a gene: 5. The CDR3 contains 13 residues. Germline CDR1 and CDR2: SQVTM and ANQGSEA.